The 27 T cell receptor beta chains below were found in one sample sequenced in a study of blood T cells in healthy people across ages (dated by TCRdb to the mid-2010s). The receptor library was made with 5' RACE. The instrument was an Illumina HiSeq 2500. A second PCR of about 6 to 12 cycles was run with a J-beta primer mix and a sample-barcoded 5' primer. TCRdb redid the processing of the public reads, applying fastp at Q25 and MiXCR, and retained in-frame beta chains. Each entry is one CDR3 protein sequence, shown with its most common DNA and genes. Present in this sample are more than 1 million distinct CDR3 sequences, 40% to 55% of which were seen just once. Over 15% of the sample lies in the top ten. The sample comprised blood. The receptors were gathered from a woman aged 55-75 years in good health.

The DNA of the CDR3 is TGCAGTGCTAGAATCCCGGGACTAGCCTACGAGCAGTACTTC. It specifies CSARIPGLAYEQYF. The rearrangement uses TRBV20-1 and TRBJ2-4; 8 nucleotides match TRBD2. The DNA end favors TRBJ2-7, so the J call may be wrong. CDR1 is DFQATT and CDR2 is SNEGSKA in the germline V gene (reference sequence). The CDR3 has 14 amino acids.

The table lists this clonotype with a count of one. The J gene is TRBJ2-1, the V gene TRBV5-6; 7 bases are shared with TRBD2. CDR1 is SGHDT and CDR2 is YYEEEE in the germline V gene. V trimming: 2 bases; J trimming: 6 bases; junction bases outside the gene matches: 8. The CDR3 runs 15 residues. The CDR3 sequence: CASSFREGRSNEQFF. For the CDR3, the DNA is TGTGCCAGCAGCTTCAGGGAGGGTCGGTCCAATGAGCAGTTCTTC.

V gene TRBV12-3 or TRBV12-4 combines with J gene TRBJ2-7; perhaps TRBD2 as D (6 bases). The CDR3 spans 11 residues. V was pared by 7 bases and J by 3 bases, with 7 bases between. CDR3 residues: CASMGLYEQYF. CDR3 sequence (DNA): TGTGCCAGCATGGGACTCTACGAGCAGTACTTC.

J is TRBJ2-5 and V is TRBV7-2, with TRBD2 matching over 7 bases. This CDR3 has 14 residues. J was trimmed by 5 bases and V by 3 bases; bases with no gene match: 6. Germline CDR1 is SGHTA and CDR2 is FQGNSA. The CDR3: CASSFPSGTETQYF. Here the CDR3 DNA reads TGTGCCAGCAGCTTCCCGAGCGGGACGGAGACCCAGTACTTC. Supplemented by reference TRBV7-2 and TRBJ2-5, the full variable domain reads GAGVSQSPSNKVTEKGKDVELRCDPISGHTALYWYRQSLGQGLEFLIYFQGNSAPDKSGLPSDRFSAERTGGSVSTLTIQRTQQEDSAVYLCASSFPSGTETQYFGPGTRLLVL.

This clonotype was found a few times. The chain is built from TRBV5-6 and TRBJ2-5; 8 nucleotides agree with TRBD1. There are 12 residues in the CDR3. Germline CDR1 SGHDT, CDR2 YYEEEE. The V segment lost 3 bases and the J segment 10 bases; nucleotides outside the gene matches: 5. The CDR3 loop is CASSYDRGDQYF. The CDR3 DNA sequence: TGTGCCAGCAGCTACGACAGGGGTGACCAGTACTTC.

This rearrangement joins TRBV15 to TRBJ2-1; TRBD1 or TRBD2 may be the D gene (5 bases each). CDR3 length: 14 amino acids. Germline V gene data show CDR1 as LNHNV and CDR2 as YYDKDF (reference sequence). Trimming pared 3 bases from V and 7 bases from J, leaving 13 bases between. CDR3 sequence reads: CATSRGAGTNEQFF. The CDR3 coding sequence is TGTGCCACCAGCAGGGGCGCCGGGACGAATGAGCAGTTCTTC.

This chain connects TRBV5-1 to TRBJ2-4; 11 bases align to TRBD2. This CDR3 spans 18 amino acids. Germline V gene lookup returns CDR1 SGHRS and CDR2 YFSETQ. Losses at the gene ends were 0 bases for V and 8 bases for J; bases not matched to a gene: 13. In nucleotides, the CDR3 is TGCGCCAGCAGCTTGGTCGCTAGCGGGAGGACCGGAGCTCACATTCAGTACTTC. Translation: CASSLVASGRTGAHIQYF.

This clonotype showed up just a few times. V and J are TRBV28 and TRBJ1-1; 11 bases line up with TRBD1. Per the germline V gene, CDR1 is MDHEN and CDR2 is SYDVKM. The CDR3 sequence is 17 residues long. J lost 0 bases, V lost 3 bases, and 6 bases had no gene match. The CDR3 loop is CASSFGTGGYMNTEAFF. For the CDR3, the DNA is TGTGCCAGCAGTTTCGGGACAGGGGGTTACATGAACACTGAAGCTTTCTTT. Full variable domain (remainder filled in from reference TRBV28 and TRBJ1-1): DVKVTQSSRYLVKRTGEKVFLECVQDMDHENMFWYRQDPGLGLRLIYFSYDVKMKEKGDIPEGYSVSREKKERFSLILESASTNQTSMYLCASSFGTGGYMNTEAFFGQGTRLTVV.

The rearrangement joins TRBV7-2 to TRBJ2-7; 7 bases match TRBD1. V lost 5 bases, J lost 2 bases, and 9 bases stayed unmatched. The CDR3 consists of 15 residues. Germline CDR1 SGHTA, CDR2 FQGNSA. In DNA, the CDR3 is TGTGCCAGCAGCCAGGGGGTGGCTTTCCCCTACGAGCAGTACTTC. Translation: CASSQGVAFPYEQYF.

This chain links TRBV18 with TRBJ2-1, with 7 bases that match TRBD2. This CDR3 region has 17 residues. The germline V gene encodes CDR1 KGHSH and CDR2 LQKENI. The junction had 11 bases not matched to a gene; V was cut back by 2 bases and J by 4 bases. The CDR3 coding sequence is TGTGCCAGCTCACCAAGACAAGCGGGAAGCTCTTACAATGAGCAGTTCTTC. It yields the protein CASSPRQAGSSYNEQFF.

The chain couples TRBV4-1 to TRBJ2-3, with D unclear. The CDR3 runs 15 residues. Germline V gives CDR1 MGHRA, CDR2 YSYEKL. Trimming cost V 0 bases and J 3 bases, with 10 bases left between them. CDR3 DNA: TGCGCCAGCAGCCAAGAACGGGTTGAAACAGATACGCAGTATTTT. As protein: CASSQERVETDTQYF.

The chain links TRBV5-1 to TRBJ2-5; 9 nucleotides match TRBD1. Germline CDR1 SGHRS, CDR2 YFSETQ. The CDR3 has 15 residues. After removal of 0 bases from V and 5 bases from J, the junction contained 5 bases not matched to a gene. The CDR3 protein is CASSLDGDRVETQYF. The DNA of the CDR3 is TGCGCCAGCAGCTTGGATGGGGACAGGGTCGAGACCCAGTACTTC.

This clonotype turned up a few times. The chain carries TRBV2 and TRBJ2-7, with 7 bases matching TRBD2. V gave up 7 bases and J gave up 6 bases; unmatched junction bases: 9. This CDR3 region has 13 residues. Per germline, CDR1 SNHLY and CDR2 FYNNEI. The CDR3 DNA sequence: TGTGCCAGCATGGGGGTACTAGCGACCGAGCAGTACTTC. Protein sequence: CASMGVLATEQYF.

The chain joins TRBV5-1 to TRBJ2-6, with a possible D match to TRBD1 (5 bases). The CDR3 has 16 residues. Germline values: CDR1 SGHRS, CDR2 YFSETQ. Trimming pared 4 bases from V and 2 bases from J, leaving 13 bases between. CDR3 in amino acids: CASSLLEGAGANVLTF. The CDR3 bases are TGCGCCAGCAGCCTCCTCGAAGGGGCTGGGGCCAACGTCCTGACTTTC.

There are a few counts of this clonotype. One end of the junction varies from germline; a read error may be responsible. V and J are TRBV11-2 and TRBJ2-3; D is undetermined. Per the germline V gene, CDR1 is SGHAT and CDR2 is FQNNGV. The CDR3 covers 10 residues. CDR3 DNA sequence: TGCTCCACGGGCGCAGATACGCAGTATTTT. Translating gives CSTGADTQYF.

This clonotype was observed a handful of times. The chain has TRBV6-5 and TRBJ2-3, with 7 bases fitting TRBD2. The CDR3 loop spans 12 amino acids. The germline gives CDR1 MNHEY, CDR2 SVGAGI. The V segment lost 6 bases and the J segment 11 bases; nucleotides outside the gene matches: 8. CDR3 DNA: TGTGCCAGCAGCGCCCGGGGGGTCGAGCAGTATTTT. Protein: CASSARGVEQYF.

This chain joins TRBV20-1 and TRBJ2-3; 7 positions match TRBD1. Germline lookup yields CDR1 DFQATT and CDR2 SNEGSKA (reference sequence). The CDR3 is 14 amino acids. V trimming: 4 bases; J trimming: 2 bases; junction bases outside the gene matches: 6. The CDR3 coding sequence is TGCAGTGCTAATCTGGACAGGATCACAGATACGCAGTATTTT. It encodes CSANLDRITDTQYF.

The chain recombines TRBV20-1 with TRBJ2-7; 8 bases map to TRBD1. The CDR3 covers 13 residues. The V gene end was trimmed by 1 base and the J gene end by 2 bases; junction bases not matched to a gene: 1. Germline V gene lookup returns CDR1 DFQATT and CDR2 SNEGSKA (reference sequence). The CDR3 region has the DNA TGCAGTGCTAGAGCACAGGGGGCCTACGAGCAGTACTTC. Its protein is CSARAQGAYEQYF.

CDR3 loop: CATSGPNTGPWGDTQYF. The CDR3 bases are TGTGCCACCAGTGGTCCGAACACAGGTCCTTGGGGAGATACGCAGTATTTT. The chain couples TRBV24-1 to TRBJ2-3, with D possibly being TRBD1 (5 bases). V gave up 5 bases and J gave up 5 bases, with 22 bases separating them. CDR3 length equals 17 residues. Germline lookup yields CDR1 KGHDR and CDR2 SFDVKD.

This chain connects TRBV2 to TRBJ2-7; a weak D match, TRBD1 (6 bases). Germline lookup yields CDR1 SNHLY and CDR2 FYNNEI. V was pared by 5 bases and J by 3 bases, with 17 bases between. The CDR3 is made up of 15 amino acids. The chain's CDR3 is CASSSSGTNNYEQYF. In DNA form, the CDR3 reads TGTGCCAGCAGTTCCTCCGGGACAAATAACTACGAGCAGTACTTC.

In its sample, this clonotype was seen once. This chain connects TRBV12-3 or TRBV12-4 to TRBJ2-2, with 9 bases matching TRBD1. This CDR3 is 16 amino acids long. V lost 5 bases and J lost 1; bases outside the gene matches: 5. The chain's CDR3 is CASSEYRGQNTGELFF. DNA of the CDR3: TGTGCCAGCAGTGAGTACAGGGGGCAGAACACCGGGGAGCTGTTTTTT.

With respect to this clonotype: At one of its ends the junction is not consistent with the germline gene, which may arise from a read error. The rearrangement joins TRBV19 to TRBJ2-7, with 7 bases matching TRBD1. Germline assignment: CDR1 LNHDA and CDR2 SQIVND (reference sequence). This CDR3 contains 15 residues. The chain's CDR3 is CVSSPIRDRPYEQYF. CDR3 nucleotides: TGTGTCAGTAGCCCTATCCGGGACAGACCCTACGAGCAGTACTTC.

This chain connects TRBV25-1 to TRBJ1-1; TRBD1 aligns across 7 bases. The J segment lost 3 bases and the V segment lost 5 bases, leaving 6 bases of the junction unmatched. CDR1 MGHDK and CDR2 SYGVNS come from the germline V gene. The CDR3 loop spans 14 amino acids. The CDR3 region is CASSPTGTYTEAFF. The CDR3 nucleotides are TGTGCCAGCAGTCCGACAGGGACCTACACTGAAGCTTTCTTT. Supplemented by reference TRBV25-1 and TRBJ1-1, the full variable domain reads EADIYQTPRYLVIGTGKKITLECSQTMGHDKMYWYQQDPGMELHLIHYSYGVNSTEKGDLSSESTVSRIRTEHFPLTLESARPSHTSQYLCASSPTGTYTEAFFGQGTRLTVV.

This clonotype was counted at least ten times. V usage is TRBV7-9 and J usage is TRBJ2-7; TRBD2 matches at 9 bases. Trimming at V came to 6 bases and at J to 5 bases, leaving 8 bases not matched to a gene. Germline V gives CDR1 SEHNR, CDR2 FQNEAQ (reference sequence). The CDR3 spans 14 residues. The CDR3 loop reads CASSLAGGPDEQYF. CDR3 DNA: TGTGCCAGCAGTTTGGCGGGAGGGCCGGACGAGCAGTACTTC.

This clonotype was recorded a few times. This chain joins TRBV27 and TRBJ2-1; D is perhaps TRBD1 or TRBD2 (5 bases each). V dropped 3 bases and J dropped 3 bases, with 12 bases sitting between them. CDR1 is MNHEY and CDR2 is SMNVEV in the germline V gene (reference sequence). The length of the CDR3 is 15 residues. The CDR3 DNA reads TGTGCCAGCAGTTTGATGGGGGTCCTCTACAATGAGCAGTTCTTC. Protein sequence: CASSLMGVLYNEQFF.

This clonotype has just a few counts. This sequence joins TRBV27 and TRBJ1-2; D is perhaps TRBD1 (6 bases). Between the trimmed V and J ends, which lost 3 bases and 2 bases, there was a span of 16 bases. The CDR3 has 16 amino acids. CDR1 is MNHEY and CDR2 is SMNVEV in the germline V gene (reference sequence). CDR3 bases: TGTGCCAGCAGTTTTTCCCCGGACAGCTGGAACTATGGCTACACCTTC. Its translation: CASSFSPDSWNYGYTF.

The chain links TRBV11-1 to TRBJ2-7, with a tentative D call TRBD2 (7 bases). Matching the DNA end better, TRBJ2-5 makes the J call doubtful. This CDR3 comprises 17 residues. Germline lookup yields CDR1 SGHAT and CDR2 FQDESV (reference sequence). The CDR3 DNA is TGTGCCAGCAGCTTCCAGGGGATGGGACTATCGCCCAAGACCCAGTACTTC. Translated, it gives CASSFQGMGLSPKTQYF.